The 14 T cell receptor beta chains below come from one sample, sequenced in a study of cytomegalovirus exposure and HLA in healthy donors. It was with 60 Vbeta and 13 Jbeta primers that the PCR ran. TCRdb's table, derived via immunoSEQ multiplex PCR, lists solely in-frame clones and lacks some. Of 75,000 to 100,000 clones listed, 65% to 80% were seen once; the top ten hold 2.5% to 3%. Specimen: PBMCs. These receptors were obtained from a female donor in good health and CMV-seropositive.

As to this clone: At the DNA level, this CDR3 is encoded by other sequences in the same sample as well. V usage is TRBV27 and J usage is TRBJ1-2; D might be TRBD1 (6 bases). The CDR3 has 13 amino acids. Trimming removed 5 bases from V and 4 bases from J, with 11 bases in between. Germline assignment: CDR1 MNHEY and CDR2 SMNVEV (reference sequence). The CDR3 DNA is TGTGCCAGCAGTCCGCAGGGGCCCTATGGCTACACCTTC. Its translation is CASSPQGPYGYTF.

CDR3 in DNA: TGTGCCAGCAGCCCCCCGTCGGGAGCCGGGGAGCTGTTTTTT. Translation gives CASSPPSGAGELFF. The genes are TRBV4-2 and TRBJ2-2; D may be TRBD2 (6 bases). CDR3 length: 14 residues. Germline V gene sequence: CDR1 LGHNA, CDR2 YNFKEQ. With 4 bases removed from V and 6 bases from J, the gap between germline ends came to 12 bases.

The chain recombines TRBV11-1 with TRBJ2-7; D gene ambiguous. Trimming pared 4 bases from V and 5 bases from J, leaving 6 bases between. Germline V gene sequence: CDR1 SGHAT, CDR2 FQDESV (reference sequence). This CDR3 is 11 amino acids long. The CDR3 sequence: CASSYSNEQYF. The CDR3 DNA follows: TGTGCCAGCAGCTATTCAAACGAGCAGTACTTC.

The chain has TRBV2 and TRBJ2-1, with 7 bases that match TRBD1. Germline loops: CDR1 SNHLY, CDR2 FYNNEI. Germline trimming cut 8 bases from V and 2 bases from J; bases unmatched to any gene: 9. The CDR3 is 15 residues long. DNA of the CDR3: TGTGCCAGCCTCTGGGGGACAGCTACCTACAATGAGCAGTTCTTC. Its protein is CASLWGTATYNEQFF.

V and J are TRBV18 and TRBJ1-5, with 8 positions matching TRBD1. Germline loops: CDR1 KGHSH, CDR2 LQKENI. The junction had 10 bases not matched to a gene; V was cut back by 3 bases and J by 6 bases. The CDR3 totals 16 residues. The DNA for the CDR3 is TGTGCCAGCTCACCGGTGGTCAGGGGGCTCGGTCAGCCCCAGCATTTT. The encoded protein is CASSPVVRGLGQPQHF. Supplemented by reference TRBV18 and TRBJ1-5, the full variable domain reads NAGVMQNPRHLVRRRGQEARLRCSPMKGHSHVYWYRQLPEEGLKFMVYLQKENIIDESGMPKERFSAEFPKEGPSILRIQQVVRGDSAAYFCASSPVVRGLGQPQHFGDGTRLSIL.

V is TRBV27 and J is TRBJ2-7; 11 bases are shared with TRBD1. J gave up 4 bases and V 6 bases, and 5 bases lay outside the gene matches. Germline values: CDR1 MNHEY, CDR2 SMNVEV (reference sequence). The CDR3 spans 14 residues. CDR3 sequence: CASSHGQGAYEQYF. CDR3 nucleotides: TGTGCCAGCAGCCATGGACAGGGGGCATACGAGCAGTACTTC.

The chain recombines TRBV18 with TRBJ1-1; TRBD1 matches 7 bases. V lost 3 bases to trimming and J lost 1 base; unmatched junction nucleotides: 2. Germline CDR1 KGHSH, CDR2 LQKENI. The CDR3 covers 14 residues. The CDR3 sequence is CASSPGTENTEAFF. In DNA form, the CDR3 reads TGTGCCAGCTCACCCGGGACAGAGAACACTGAAGCTTTCTTT.

The CDR3 is CASSPPGQPQHF. CDR3 bases: TGTGCCAGCAGTCCCCCGGGACAGCCCCAGCATTTT. This sequence joins TRBV28 and TRBJ1-5; unclear D gene. Germline lookup yields CDR1 MDHEN and CDR2 SYDVKM. The CDR3 is made up of 12 amino acids. The V end lost 5 bases, the J end lost 7 bases, and 9 bases lay between the germline ends.

The rearrangement joins TRBV11-1 to TRBJ1-1; D remains ambiguous. The V end was cut by 4 bases, the J end by 0 bases, with 9 bases between. This CDR3 has 14 residues. Germline V gives CDR1 SGHAT, CDR2 FQDESV (reference sequence). CDR3 bases: TGTGCCAGCAGCTCAGGCCGAATGAACACTGAAGCTTTCTTT. Amino acid sequence: CASSSGRMNTEAFF.

This clone occurred a few times. This rearrangement joins TRBV4-2 to TRBJ2-1; 9 bases are shared with TRBD2. The ends lost 0 bases at V and 2 bases at J; junction bases unmatched: 5. CDR1 LGHNA and CDR2 YNFKEQ come from the germline V gene. The CDR3 sequence is 17 residues long. The CDR3 sequence is CASSQEASGEAYNEQFF. DNA for the CDR3: TGTGCCAGCAGCCAAGAGGCTAGCGGGGAGGCCTACAATGAGCAGTTCTTC.

The gene calls are TRBV6-5 and TRBJ2-3; D is possibly TRBD2 (5 bases). CDR1 MNHEY and CDR2 SVGAGI come from the germline V gene. V was pared by 5 bases and J by 5 bases, with 14 bases between. This CDR3 is 14 amino acids long. This CDR3 is CASSPALEVDTQYF. CDR3 coding DNA: TGTGCCAGCAGTCCCGCCTTGGAGGTAGATACGCAGTATTTT.

This sequence joins TRBV15 and TRBJ1-1, with TRBD1 matching over 7 bases. CDR3 size: 14 residues. Germline CDR1 reads LNHNV; CDR2 reads YYDKDF (reference sequence). The V segment lost 7 bases and the J segment 9 bases; nucleotides outside the gene matches: 14. This CDR3 is CATNHPSAGQKAFF. The CDR3 DNA is TGTGCCACCAACCACCCATCCGCGGGACAGAAAGCTTTCTTT.

This chain links TRBV7-2 with TRBJ1-5; TRBD1 matches at 11 bases. Per germline, CDR1 SGHTA and CDR2 FQGNSA. The V segment lost 0 bases and the J segment 0 bases; nucleotides outside the gene matches: 13. The CDR3 is 21 residues long. CDR3 DNA sequence: TGTGCCAGCAGCTTAGCCGCCGTCCGGGACAGGGGGTGGACTAGCAATCAGCCCCAGCATTTT. The encoded protein is CASSLAAVRDRGWTSNQPQHF.

This clone was detected once. The chain has TRBV28 and TRBJ2-5, with 10 bases aligning to TRBD1. The V and J ends lost 6 bases and 7 bases, in that order; junction bases with no gene match: 2. The germline V gene encodes CDR1 MDHEN and CDR2 SYDVKM. The CDR3 spans 12 residues. The CDR3 DNA sequence: TGTGCCAGCAGGTGGACAGGGGGGACCCAGTACTTC. Protein product: CASRWTGGTQYF.